This T cell receptor (beta chain) comes out of a study of identical twins. The study's findings and limits: Out-of-frame sharing of TCR alpha in monozygotic twins was underestimated by models. Out-of-frame alpha sequences common to twins exhibited a surplus of low generation probability.

The CDR3 is 14 residues long. Between the trimmed V and J ends, which lost 1 base and 5 bases, there was a span of 9 bases. Germline V CDR1 and CDR2: SGHTA, FQGNSA. Each CDR3 protein is one row after TCRdb ran MiXCR on the 5' RACE reads. The sample records 460,000 or so distinct CDR3 sequences, about 14% being singletons. Only healthy Caucasians were enrolled as donors. A note on this clonotype: The antigen remains undetermined.

This sample also belongs to another study, concerning yellow fever vaccine responses in identical twins.

The clonotype comes from a young woman in good health. V is TRBV7-2 and J is TRBJ2-1; D is uncertain. The specimen was CD4+ T cells sorted from blood. The DNA for the CDR3 is TGTGCCAGCAGCTTAGAGCGCCCAGACAATGAGCAGTTCTTC. Protein sequence: CASSLERPDNEQFF.